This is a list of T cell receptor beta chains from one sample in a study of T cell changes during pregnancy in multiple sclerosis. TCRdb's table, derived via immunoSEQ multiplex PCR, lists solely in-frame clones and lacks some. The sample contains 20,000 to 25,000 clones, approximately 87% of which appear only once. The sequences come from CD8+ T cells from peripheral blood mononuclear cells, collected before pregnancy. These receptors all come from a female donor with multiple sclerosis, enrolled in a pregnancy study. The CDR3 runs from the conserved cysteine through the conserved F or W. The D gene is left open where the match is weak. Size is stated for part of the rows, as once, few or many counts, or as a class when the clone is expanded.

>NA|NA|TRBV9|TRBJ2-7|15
CASSARDWPKDEQYF
TGTGCCAGCAGCGCGCGGGACTGGCCTAAAGACGAGCAGTACTTC
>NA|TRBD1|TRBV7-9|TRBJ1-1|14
CASSRGTGNTEAFF
TGTGCCAGCAGCCGGGGGACAGGGAACACTGAAGCTTTCTTT
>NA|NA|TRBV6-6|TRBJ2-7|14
CASSYLQLQGEQYF
TGTGCCAGCAGTTACCTCCAACTACAGGGTGAGCAGTACTTC
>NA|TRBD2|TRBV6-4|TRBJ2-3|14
CASSQLAGVDTQYF
TGTGCCAGCAGCCAACTAGCGGGAGTGGATACGCAGTATTTT
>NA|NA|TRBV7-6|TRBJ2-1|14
CASSSRDSNNEQFF
TGTGCCAGCAGCTCCCGGGACTCTAACAATGAGCAGTTCTTC
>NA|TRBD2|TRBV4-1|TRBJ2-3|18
CASSQVFGRGIHTDTQYF
TGCGCCAGCAGCCAAGTTTTCGGGAGGGGGATACACACAGATACGCAGTATTTT
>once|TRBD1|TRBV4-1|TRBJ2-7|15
CASSHSTGDLGEQYF
TGCGCCAGCAGCCATTCGACAGGGGATCTTGGCGAGCAGTACTTC
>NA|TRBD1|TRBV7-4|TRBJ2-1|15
CASSLSGTAYNEQFF
TGTGCCAGCAGCCTCTCCGGGACAGCTTACAATGAGCAGTTCTTC
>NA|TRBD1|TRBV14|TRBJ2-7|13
CASSQRQGYEQYF
TGTGCCAGCAGCCAACGACAGGGTTACGAGCAGTACTTC
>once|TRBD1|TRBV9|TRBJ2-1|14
CASTRDRTYNEQFF
TGTGCCAGCACCCGGGACAGAACCTACAATGAGCAGTTCTTC
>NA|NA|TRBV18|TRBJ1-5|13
CASSARDNQPQHF
TGTGCCAGCTCAGCCAGGGACAATCAGCCCCAGCATTTT
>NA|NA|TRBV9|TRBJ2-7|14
CASSLPGHPSEQYF
TGTGCCAGCAGTCTACCGGGACACCCTAGCGAGCAGTACTTC
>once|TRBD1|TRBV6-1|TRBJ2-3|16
CASSEETGQGADTQYF
TGTGCCAGCAGTGAAGAGACGGGACAGGGGGCAGATACGCAGTATTTT
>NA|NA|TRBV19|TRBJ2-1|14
CASSIGARRNEQFF
TGTGCCAGTAGTATAGGCGCCAGGAGGAATGAGCAGTTCTTC
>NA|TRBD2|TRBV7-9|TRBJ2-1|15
CASSSLAGAVDEQFF
TGTGCCAGCAGCTCACTAGCGGGAGCGGTCGATGAGCAGTTCTTC
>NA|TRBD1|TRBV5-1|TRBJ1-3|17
CASSTQGQPVSGNTIYF
TGCGCCAGCAGCACCCAGGGACAGCCAGTATCTGGAAACACCATATATTTT
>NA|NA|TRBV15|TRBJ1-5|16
CATSRVVGGPNQPQHF
TGTGCCACCAGCAGAGTAGTAGGAGGTCCGAATCAGCCCCAGCATTTT
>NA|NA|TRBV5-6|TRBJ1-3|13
CASSLRIINTIYF
TGTGCCAGCAGCTTGCGTATTATAAACACCATATATTTT
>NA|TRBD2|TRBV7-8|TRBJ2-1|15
CASSLSGGKPNEQFF
TGTGCCAGCAGCTTAAGCGGGGGAAAACCCAATGAGCAGTTCTTC
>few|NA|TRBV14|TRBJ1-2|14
CASSPSGNSYGYTF
TGTGCCAGCAGCCCTTCGGGGAATAGCTATGGCTACACCTTC
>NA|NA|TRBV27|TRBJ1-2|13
CASSPGFGYGYTF
TGTGCCAGCAGCCCGGGGTTTGGCTATGGCTACACCTTC
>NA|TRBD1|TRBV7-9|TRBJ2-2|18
CASSFNPRTGGNTGELFF
TGTGCCAGCAGCTTTAACCCTCGGACAGGGGGCAACACCGGGGAGCTGTTTTTT
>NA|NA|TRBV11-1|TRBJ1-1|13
CASTKEGNTEAFF
TGTGCCAGCACCAAGGAGGGGAACACTGAAGCTTTCTTT
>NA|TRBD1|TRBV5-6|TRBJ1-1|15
CASSLGQGSYTEAFF
TGTGCCAGCAGCTTAGGACAGGGATCGTACACTGAAGCTTTCTTT
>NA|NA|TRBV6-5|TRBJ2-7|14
CASSYFYLPYEQYF
TGTGCCAGCAGTTACTTTTACCTACCCTACGAGCAGTACTTC
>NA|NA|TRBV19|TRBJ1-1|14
CASRSTGRFTEAFF
TGTGCCAGCAGGTCGACAGGACGGTTCACTGAAGCTTTCTTT
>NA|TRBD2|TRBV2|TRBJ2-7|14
CASITRERKYEQYF
TGTGCCAGCATAACGCGGGAGCGTAAGTACGAGCAGTACTTC
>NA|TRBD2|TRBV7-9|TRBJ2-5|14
CASSLVSGGETQYF
TGTGCCAGCAGCTTAGTTAGCGGGGGAGAGACCCAGTACTTC
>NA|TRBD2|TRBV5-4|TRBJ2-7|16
CASRGGLAGGPGEQYF
TGTGCCAGCAGGGGTGGACTAGCGGGAGGGCCGGGCGAGCAGTACTTC
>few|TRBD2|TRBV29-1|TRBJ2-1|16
CSVETPWTSTYNEQFF
TGCAGCGTTGAAACCCCCTGGACTAGTACTTACAATGAGCAGTTCTTC
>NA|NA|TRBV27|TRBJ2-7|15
CASSLLAVKSYEQYF
TGTGCCAGCAGTTTACTCGCGGTGAAGTCCTACGAGCAGTACTTC
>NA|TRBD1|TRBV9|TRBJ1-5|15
CASRHLDRGHQPQHF
TGTGCCAGCAGGCATTTGGACAGGGGGCATCAGCCCCAGCATTTT
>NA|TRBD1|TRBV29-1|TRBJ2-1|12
CSVGTGNNEQFF
TGCAGCGTTGGGACAGGGAACAATGAGCAGTTCTTC
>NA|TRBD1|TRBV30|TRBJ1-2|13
CAWRTGGRYGYTF
TGTGCCTGGAGAACAGGGGGAAGGTATGGCTACACCTTC
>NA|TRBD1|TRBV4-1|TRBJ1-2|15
CASSQLTGGAYGYTF
TGCGCCAGCAGCCAACTGACAGGGGGCGCCTATGGCTACACCTTC
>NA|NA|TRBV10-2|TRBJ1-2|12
CATLGANQGYTF
TGCGCCACCCTAGGGGCAAATCAGGGCTACACCTTC
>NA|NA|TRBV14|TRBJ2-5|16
CASSQAFWGRQETQYF
TGTGCCAGCAGCCAAGCATTCTGGGGGAGGCAAGAGACCCAGTACTTC
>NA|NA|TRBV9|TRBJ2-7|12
CASSGGIGEQYF
TGTGCCAGCAGCGGCGGTATTGGCGAGCAGTACTTC